This T cell receptor beta chain came from a study of T cell responses to AZD1222 COVID-19 vaccine. Turning to the study itself: Researchers grouped second doses given at about 4 or about 12 weeks into one pool.

Study findings and constraints: Repertoire collection took place solely once the T cell response had peaked.

Trimming removed 4 bases at V and 8 bases at J, with 9 bases between. Per germline, CDR1 SGDLS and CDR2 YYNGEE. This CDR3 is built from 11 residues. Assay: immunoSEQ multiplex PCR; the TCRdb copy retains only in-frame clones and omits some. The table lists 150,000 to 200,000 clones, 90% of them singletons, with approximately 3% in the top ten. A remark on this clone: What it recognizes is unknown. Other DNA sequences of this sample code for an identical CDR3.

Sequenced here: peripheral blood, sampled on day 0 of AZD1222 vaccination. This TCR derives from an adult in good health. The J gene is TRBJ1-2, the V gene TRBV9, with a weak D call TRBD1 (6 bases). CDR3 sequence: CASSSDRGYTF. Here the CDR3 DNA reads TGTGCCAGCAGCTCAGACAGGGGCTACACCTTC.